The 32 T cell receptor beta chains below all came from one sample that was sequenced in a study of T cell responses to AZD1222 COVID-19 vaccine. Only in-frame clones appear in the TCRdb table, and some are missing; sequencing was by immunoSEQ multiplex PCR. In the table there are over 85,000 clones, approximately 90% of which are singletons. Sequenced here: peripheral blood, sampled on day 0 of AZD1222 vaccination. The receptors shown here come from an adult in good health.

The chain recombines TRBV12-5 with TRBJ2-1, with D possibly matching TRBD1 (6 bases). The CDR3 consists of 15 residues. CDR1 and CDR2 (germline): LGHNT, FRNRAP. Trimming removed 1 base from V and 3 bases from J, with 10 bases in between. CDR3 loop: CASGLGQAGYNEQFF. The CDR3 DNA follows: TGTGCTAGTGGTTTGGGACAGGCGGGCTACAATGAGCAGTTCTTC.

This CDR3 reads CASSAGILSTDTQYF. The CDR3 DNA reads TGTGCCAGCAGTGCAGGGATACTAAGCACAGATACGCAGTATTTT. The V gene is TRBV6-4, the J gene TRBJ2-3, with D perhaps TRBD1 (5 bases). V lost 4 bases, J lost 0 bases, and 11 bases lay in between. Germline V CDR1 and CDR2: MRHNA, SNTAGT. The CDR3 is 15 residues long.

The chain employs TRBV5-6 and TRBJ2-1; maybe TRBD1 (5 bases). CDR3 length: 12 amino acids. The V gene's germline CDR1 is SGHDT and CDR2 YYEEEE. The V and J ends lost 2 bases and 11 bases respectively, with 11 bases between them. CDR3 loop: CASSFWGSQQFF. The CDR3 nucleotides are TGTGCCAGCAGCTTTTGGGGCAGCCAGCAGTTCTTC.

CDR3 residues: CASSPAWDTQYF. The CDR3, as DNA: TGTGCCAGCAGCCCGGCCTGGGATACGCAGTATTTT. J is TRBJ2-3 and V is TRBV3-1 (or the pseudogene TRBV3-2); no reliable D call. The V end lost 4 bases, the J end lost 6 bases, and 8 bases lay between the germline ends. CDR3 length equals 12 residues. From germline, CDR1 is LGHDT and CDR2 YNNKEL (reference sequence).

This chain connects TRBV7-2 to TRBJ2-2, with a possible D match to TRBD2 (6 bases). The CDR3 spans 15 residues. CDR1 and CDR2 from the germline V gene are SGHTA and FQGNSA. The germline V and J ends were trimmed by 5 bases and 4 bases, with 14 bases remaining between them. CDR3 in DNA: TGTGCCAGCAGCCCCACGCGGGGTTCCACCGGGGAGCTGTTTTTT. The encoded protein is CASSPTRGSTGELFF.

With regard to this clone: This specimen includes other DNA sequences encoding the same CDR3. The CDR3 spells CAISEGGGTEAFF. CDR3 DNA: TGTGCCATCAGTGAGGGCGGTGGAACTGAAGCTTTCTTT. This rearrangement joins TRBV10-3 to TRBJ1-1; D not resolved. Per the germline V gene, CDR1 is ENHRY and CDR2 is SYGVKD. CDR3 size: 13 residues. V gave up 2 bases and J gave up 5 bases, with 9 bases separating them.

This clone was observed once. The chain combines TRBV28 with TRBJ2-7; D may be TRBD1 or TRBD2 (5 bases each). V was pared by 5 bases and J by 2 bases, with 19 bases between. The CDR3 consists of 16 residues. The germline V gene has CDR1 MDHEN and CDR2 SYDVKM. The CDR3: CASSVRSVGATYEQYF. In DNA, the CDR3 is TGTGCCAGCAGTGTAAGGTCCGTCGGGGCTACCTACGAGCAGTACTTC.

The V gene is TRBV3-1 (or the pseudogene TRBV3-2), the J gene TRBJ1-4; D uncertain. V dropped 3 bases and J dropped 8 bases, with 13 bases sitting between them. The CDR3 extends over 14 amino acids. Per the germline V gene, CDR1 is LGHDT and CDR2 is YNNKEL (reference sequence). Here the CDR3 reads CASSHAAIGEKLFF. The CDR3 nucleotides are TGTGCCAGCAGCCACGCGGCGATTGGGGAAAAACTGTTTTTT.

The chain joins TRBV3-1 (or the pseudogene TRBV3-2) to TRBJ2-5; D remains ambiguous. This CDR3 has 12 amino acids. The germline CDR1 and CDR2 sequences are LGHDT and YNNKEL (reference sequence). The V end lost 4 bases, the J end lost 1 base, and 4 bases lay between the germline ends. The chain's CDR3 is CASSLLQETQYF. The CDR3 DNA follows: TGTGCCAGCAGCCTCCTCCAAGAGACCCAGTACTTC.

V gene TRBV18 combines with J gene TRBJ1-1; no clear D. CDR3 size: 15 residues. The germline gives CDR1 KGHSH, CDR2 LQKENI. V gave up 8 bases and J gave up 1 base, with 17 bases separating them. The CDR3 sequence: CASQITETENTEAFF. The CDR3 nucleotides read TGTGCCAGCCAGATTACAGAGACGGAGAACACTGAAGCTTTCTTT.

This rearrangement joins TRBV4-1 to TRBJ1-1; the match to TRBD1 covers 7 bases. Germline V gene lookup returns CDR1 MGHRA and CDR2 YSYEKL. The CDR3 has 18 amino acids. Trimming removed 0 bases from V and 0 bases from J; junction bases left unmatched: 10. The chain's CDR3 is CASSQERGRGAMNTEAFF. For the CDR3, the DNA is TGCGCCAGCAGCCAAGAGAGGGGGCGCGGGGCAATGAACACTGAAGCTTTCTTT.

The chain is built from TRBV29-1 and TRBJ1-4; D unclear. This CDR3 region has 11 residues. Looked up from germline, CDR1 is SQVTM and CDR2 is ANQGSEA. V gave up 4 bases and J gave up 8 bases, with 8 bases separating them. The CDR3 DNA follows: TGCAGCGTTGCACAGTTGGAAAAACTGTTTTTT. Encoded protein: CSVAQLEKLFF.

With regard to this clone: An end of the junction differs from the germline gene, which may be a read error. The CDR3 is CACRGPTGNEAFF. CDR3 DNA sequence: TGTGCCTGCAGGGGCCCGACCGGGAATGAAGCTTTCTTT. The chain is built from TRBV7-3 and TRBJ1-1, with D possibly matching TRBD1 (6 bases). Germline CDR1 reads SGHTA; CDR2 reads FQGTGA. The length of the CDR3 is 13 residues.

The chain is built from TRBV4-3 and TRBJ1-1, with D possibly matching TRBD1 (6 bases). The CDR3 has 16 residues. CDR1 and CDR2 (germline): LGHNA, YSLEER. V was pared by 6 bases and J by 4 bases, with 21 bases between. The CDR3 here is CASSRRGSSSLTEAFF. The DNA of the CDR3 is TGCGCCAGCAGTAGGAGGGGGTCCTCCTCACTCACTGAAGCTTTCTTT.

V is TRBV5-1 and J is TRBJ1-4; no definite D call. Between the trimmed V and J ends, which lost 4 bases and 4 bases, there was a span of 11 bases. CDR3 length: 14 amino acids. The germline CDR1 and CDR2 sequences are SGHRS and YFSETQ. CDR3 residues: CASSSGEGNEKLFF. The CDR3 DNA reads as TGCGCCAGCAGCAGTGGGGAGGGTAATGAAAAACTGTTTTTT.

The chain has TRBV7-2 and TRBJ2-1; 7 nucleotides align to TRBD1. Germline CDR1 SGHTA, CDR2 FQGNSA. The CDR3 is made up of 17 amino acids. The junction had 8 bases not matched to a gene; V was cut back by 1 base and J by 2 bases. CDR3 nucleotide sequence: TGTGCCAGCAGCTTAGAGGGCAGAGGGGGCCCCTACAATGAGCAGTTCTTC. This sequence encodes CASSLEGRGGPYNEQFF.

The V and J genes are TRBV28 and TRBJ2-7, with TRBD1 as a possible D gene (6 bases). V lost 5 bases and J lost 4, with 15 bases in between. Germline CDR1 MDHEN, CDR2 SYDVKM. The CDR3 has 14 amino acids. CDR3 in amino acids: CASSATGYWYEQYF. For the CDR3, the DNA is TGTGCCAGCAGTGCGACAGGTTATTGGTACGAGCAGTACTTC.

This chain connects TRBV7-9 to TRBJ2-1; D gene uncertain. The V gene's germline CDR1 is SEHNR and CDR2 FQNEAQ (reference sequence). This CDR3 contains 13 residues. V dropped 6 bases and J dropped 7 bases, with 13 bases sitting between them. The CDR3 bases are TGTGCCAGCAGAGGGTTCCAGACGAATGAGCAGTTCTTC. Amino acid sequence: CASRGFQTNEQFF.

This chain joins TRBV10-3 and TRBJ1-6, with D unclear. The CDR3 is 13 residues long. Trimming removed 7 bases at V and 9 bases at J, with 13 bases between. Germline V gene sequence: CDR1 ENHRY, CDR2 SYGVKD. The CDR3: CAIKNPGPSPLHF. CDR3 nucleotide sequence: TGTGCCATCAAAAATCCCGGGCCTTCACCCCTCCACTTT.

CDR3 nucleotides: TGTGCCAGCAGGGGAGGCCAGGGTGCGGGTGTGAACACTGAAGCTTTCTTT. The encoded protein is CASRGGQGAGVNTEAFF. The rearrangement links TRBV28 to TRBJ1-1; TRBD1 is a possible D gene (5 bases). Germline CDR1 reads MDHEN; CDR2 reads SYDVKM. The CDR3 has 17 amino acids. V dropped 6 bases and J dropped 0 bases, with 20 bases sitting between them. Full variable domain (missing parts from reference TRBV28 and TRBJ1-1): DVKVTQSSRYLVKRTGEKVFLECVQDMDHENMFWYRQDPGLGLRLIYFSYDVKMKEKGDIPEGYSVSREKKERFSLILESASTNQTSMYLCASRGGQGAGVNTEAFFGQGTRLTVV.

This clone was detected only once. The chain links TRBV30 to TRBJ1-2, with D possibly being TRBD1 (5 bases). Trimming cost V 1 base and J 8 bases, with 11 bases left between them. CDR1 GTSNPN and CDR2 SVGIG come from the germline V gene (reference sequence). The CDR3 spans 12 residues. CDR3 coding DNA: TGTGCCTGGAGTGGGGGGACCGAGGGCTACACCTTC. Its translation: CAWSGGTEGYTF. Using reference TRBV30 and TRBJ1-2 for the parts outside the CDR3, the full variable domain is SQTIHQWPATLVQPVGSPLSLECTVEGTSNPNLYWYRQAAGRGLQLLFYSVGIGQISSEVPQNLSASRPQDRQFILSSKKLLLSDSGFYLCAWSGGTEGYTFGSGTRLTVV.

CDR3 in DNA: TGTGCCAGCAGCCCGCTGAGGGGCGGGATTGTGACGAATGAGCAGTTCTTC. This gives the protein CASSPLRGGIVTNEQFF. The gene calls are TRBV3-1 (or the pseudogene TRBV3-2) and TRBJ2-1; maybe TRBD2 (6 bases). The CDR3 has 17 amino acids. Trimming removed 4 bases from V and 7 bases from J, with 23 bases in between. The V gene's germline CDR1 is LGHDT and CDR2 YNNKEL (reference sequence).

CDR3 sequence (DNA): TGTGCCAGCTCACCACTCGTCCGGCCCCAAACCGGGACAACCCGCTCTGGAAACACCATATATTTT. Protein: CASSPLVRPQTGTTRSGNTIYF. The V and J genes are TRBV18 and TRBJ1-3; TRBD1 is a possible D gene (6 bases). The CDR3 totals 22 residues. Trimming took off 1 base at V and 0 bases at J, with 28 bases between the two ends. From germline, CDR1 is KGHSH and CDR2 LQKENI.

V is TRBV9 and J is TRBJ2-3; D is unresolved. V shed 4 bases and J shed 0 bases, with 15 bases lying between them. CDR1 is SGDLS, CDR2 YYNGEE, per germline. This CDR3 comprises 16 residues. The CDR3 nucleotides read TGTGCCAGCAGCCCGAGGCCAAGCTGGAGCACAGATACGCAGTATTTT. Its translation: CASSPRPSWSTDTQYF.

The CDR3 region is CASSLEVAVNTGELFF. CDR3 DNA: TGCGCCAGCAGCTTGGAGGTAGCCGTGAACACCGGGGAGCTGTTTTTT. The chain combines TRBV5-1 with TRBJ2-2; unclear D gene. The CDR3 consists of 16 residues. Trimming took 0 bases from V and 1 from J, leaving 10 bases between them. Germline-derived CDR1 and CDR2 are SGHRS and YFSETQ.

As DNA, the CDR3 is TGTGCCAGCAGCTTAGGAGTGGGGCGGAGGGTGGAGACCCAGTACTTC. This sequence encodes CASSLGVGRRVETQYF. The rearrangement uses TRBV7-2 and TRBJ2-5; D perhaps matches TRBD2 (6 bases). V was clipped by 1 base and J by 5 bases, with 17 bases between them. The CDR3 is made up of 16 amino acids. Germline V lookup: CDR1 SGHTA, CDR2 FQGNSA.

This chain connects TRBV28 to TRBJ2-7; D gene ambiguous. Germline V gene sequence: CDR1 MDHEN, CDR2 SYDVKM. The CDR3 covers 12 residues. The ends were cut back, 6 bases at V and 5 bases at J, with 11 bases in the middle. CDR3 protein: CASSSGVHEQYF. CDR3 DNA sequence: TGTGCCAGCAGCTCAGGCGTACACGAGCAGTACTTC.

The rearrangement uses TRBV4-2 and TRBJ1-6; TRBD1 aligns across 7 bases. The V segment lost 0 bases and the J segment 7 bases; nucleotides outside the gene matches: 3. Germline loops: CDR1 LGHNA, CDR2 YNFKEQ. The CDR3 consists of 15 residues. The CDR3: CASSQDGTANSPLHF. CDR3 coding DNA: TGTGCCAGCAGCCAAGACGGGACAGCCAATTCACCCCTCCACTTT.

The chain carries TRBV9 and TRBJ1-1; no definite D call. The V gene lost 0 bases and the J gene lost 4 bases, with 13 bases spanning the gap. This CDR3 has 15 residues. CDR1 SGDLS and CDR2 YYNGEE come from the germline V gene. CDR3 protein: CASSVGGTRPTEAFF. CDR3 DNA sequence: TGTGCCAGCAGCGTAGGGGGAACCCGCCCCACTGAAGCTTTCTTT.

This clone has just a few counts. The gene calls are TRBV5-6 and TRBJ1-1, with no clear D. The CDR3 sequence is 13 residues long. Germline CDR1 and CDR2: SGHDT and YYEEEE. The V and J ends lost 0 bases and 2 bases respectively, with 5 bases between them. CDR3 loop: CASSLVPNTEAFF. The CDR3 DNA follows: TGTGCCAGCAGCTTGGTTCCCAACACTGAAGCTTTCTTT.

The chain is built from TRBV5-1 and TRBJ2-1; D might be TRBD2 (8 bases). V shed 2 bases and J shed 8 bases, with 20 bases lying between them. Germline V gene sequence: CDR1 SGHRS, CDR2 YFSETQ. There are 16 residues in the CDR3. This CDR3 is CASSFTVAGQIDEQFF. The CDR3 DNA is TGCGCCAGCAGCTTTACCGTAGCGGGACAGATCGATGAGCAGTTCTTC.

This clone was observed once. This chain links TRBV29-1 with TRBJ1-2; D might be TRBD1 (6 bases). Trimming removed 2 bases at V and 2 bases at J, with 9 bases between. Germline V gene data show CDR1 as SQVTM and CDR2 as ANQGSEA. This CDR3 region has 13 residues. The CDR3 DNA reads TGCAGCGTTGAACCGGACAGAAACTATGGCTACACCTTC. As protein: CSVEPDRNYGYTF.